This TCR beta chain was sequenced for a study of cytomegalovirus exposure and HLA in healthy donors. Germline trimming cut 5 bases from V and 4 bases from J; bases unmatched to any gene: 2. The CDR3 is 12 amino acids. Germline V gives CDR1 GTSNPN, CDR2 SVGIG (reference sequence). The PCR employed 60 Vbeta primers together with 13 Jbeta primers. Repertoires were generated with immunoSEQ multiplex PCR, while TCRdb's copy carries only in-frame clones and drops some. The table shows fewer than 250,000 clones, with around 79% occurring only once. Input material: PBMCs. This TCR derives from a woman younger than 30 in good health and CMV-seronegative. The gene calls are TRBV30 and TRBJ2-3, with TRBD1 matching over 8 bases. Here the CDR3 DNA reads TGTGCCTGGGACAGGGGCGCAGATACGCAGTATTTT. Amino acid sequence: CAWDRGADTQYF.